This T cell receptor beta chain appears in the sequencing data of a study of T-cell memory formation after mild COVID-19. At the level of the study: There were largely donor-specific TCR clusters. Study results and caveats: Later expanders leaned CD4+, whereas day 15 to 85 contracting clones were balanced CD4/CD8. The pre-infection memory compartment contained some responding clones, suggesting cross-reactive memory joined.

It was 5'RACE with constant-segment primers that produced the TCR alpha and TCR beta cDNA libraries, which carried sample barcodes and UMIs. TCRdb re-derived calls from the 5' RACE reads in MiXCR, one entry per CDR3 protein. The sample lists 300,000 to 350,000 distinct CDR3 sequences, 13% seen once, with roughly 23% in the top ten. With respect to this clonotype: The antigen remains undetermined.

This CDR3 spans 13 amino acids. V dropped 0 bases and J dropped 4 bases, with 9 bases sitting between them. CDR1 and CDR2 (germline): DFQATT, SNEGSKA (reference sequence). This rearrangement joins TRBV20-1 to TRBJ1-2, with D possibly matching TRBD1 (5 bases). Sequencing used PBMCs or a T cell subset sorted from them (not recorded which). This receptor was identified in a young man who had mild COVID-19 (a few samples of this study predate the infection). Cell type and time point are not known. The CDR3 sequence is CSARDYRLYGYTF. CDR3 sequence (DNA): TGCAGTGCTAGAGATTACAGGCTCTATGGCTACACCTTC.